Below are 22 T cell receptor beta chains sequenced from a single sample in a study of T cells in Graves' hyperthyroidism and ophthalmopathy. Amplified regions were TCR beta CDR3 sequences from RNA transcripts. The TCR CDR3 was amplified in a first-round RT-PCR using the HTBI primer set. A single record per CDR3 protein comes from TCRdb applying MiXCR to the multiplex PCR reads. The sample lists 400,000 to 600,000 distinct CDR3 sequences; around 15% were seen once. The specimen was blood. The source is a woman aged 25-40 years with Graves' ophthalmopathy.

This clonotype came up a few times. The chain has TRBV29-1 and TRBJ2-7; D is unresolved. This CDR3 is 13 amino acids long. Germline CDR1 SQVTM, CDR2 ANQGSEA. The V end lost 5 bases, the J end lost 2 bases, and 13 bases lay between the germline ends. The CDR3 nucleotides read TGCAGCGTTAGTTTCAGTGGGGCCTACGAGCAGTACTTC. Its protein product is CSVSFSGAYEQYF.

In this sample, this clonotype turned up once. The CDR3 spells CASSSWTGGLTYEQYF. CDR3 DNA: TGTGCCAGCAGCTCCTGGACAGGGGGCCTCACCTACGAGCAGTACTTC. The chain carries TRBV11-3 and TRBJ2-7; 11 bases line up with TRBD1. Germline V gene sequence: CDR1 SGHNT, CDR2 YENEEA. After removal of 4 bases from V and 2 bases from J, the junction contained 7 bases not matched to a gene. The CDR3 runs to 16 residues.

This clonotype was recorded at least ten times. The chain has TRBV6-1 and TRBJ1-5; D is unclear. V gave up 6 bases and J gave up 4 bases, with 10 bases separating them. In germline, CDR1 is MNHNS, CDR2 SASEGT. CDR3 length: 13 amino acids. CDR3 amino acids: CASSTSENQPQHF. CDR3 sequence (DNA): TGTGCCAGCAGCACCAGCGAGAATCAGCCCCAGCATTTT.

This clonotype has a handful of counts. The chain joins TRBV6-6 to TRBJ2-6, with D possibly being TRBD2 (5 bases). Germline lookup yields CDR1 MNHNY and CDR2 SVGAGI (reference sequence). Trimming shortened V by 2 bases and J by 0 bases, and 11 bases separated the two germline ends. The length of the CDR3 is 17 residues. CDR3 in DNA: TGTGCCAGCAGTTACCTCGGACGGGACTCTGGGGCCAACGTCCTGACTTTC. Protein sequence: CASSYLGRDSGANVLTF.

Many counts were recorded for this clonotype. The chain links TRBV27 to TRBJ2-2; D is undetermined. The CDR3 runs to 14 residues. Trimming took off 3 bases at V and 5 bases at J, with 10 bases between the two ends. Germline CDR1 MNHEY, CDR2 SMNVEV (reference sequence). The CDR3: CASSFTIVTGELFF. The DNA for the CDR3 is TGTGCCAGCAGTTTTACCATTGTGACCGGGGAGCTGTTTTTT.

The sample holds many counts of this clonotype. The CDR3 bases are TGTGCCAGCAGCCCGCGGGACAGGGTCGAGCAGTACTTC. Its translation is CASSPRDRVEQYF. V and J are TRBV28 and TRBJ2-7, with TRBD1 matching 9 bases. This CDR3 has 13 amino acids. Looked up from germline, CDR1 is MDHEN and CDR2 is SYDVKM. Trimming took 6 bases from V and 6 from J; bases not matched to a gene: 6.

This clonotype was detected a few times. The CDR3 nucleotides are TGTGCCAGTAGTATATCAGGGGCGAGGACAGATACGCAGTATTTT. Protein product: CASSISGARTDTQYF. The chain carries TRBV19 and TRBJ2-3; D might be TRBD1 (6 bases). The germline V gene has CDR1 LNHDA and CDR2 SQIVND (reference sequence). This CDR3 has 15 residues. Trimming pared 2 bases from V and 3 bases from J, leaving 12 bases between.

This clonotype was counted between two and nine times. The V and J genes are TRBV10-3 and TRBJ2-7; 9 bases agree with TRBD1. V lost 10 bases and J lost 4; bases outside the gene matches: 5. CDR3 length equals 12 residues. Looked up from germline, CDR1 is ENHRY and CDR2 is SYGVKD. Here the CDR3 DNA reads TGTGCCAGCGGACAGGGGAATTACGAGCAGTACTTC. Translated, it gives CASGQGNYEQYF.

This clonotype was counted many times. This sequence joins TRBV30 and TRBJ1-2; no clear D gene. Germline V gene data show CDR1 as GTSNPN and CDR2 as SVGIG (reference sequence). The CDR3 loop spans 12 amino acids. V lost 3 bases to trimming and J lost 0 bases, with 5 bases between them. The CDR3, as DNA: TGTGCCTGGAGGGTCCCTAACTATGGCTACACCTTC. Translating it yields CAWRVPNYGYTF.

This chain uses TRBV3-1 with TRBJ2-1, with 12 bases that match TRBD1. Trimming at V came to 6 bases and at J to 6 bases, leaving 9 bases not matched to a gene. The CDR3 has 16 amino acids. Germline CDR1 is LGHDT and CDR2 is YNNKEL (reference sequence). Written as DNA, the CDR3 is TGTGCCAGCAGTCATAGAGGGACAGGGGGCGCCAATGAGCAGTTCTTC. This gives the protein CASSHRGTGGANEQFF.

Only a few counts were recorded for this clonotype. The chain carries TRBV7-9 and TRBJ2-3; D is possibly TRBD1 (6 bases). The V gene's germline CDR1 is SEHNR and CDR2 FQNEAQ (reference sequence). CDR3 length: 15 amino acids. Trimming shortened V by 1 base and J by 0 bases, and 8 bases separated the two germline ends. CDR3 amino acids: CASSLGTDSTDTQYF. Here the CDR3 DNA reads TGTGCCAGCAGCTTAGGGACAGATAGCACAGATACGCAGTATTTT.

Comments on this clonotype: A much larger clone sits a single nucleotide away, making a read error possible. The chain joins TRBV15 to TRBJ2-1; 8 bases align to TRBD1. Per germline, CDR1 LNHNV and CDR2 YYDKDF (reference sequence). The CDR3 spans 15 residues. CDR3 sequence reads: CATRRDPLQGDEQFF. CDR3 DNA sequence: TGTGCCACCAGGAGAGATCCCCTACAGGGGGATGAGCAGTTCTTC.

In regard to this clonotype: Its ends do not fully match the called genes, so a read error is possible. The chain recombines TRBV29-1 with TRBJ2-1; TRBD2 aligns across 12 bases. The CDR3 totals 12 residues. Germline loops: CDR1 SQVTM, CDR2 ANQGSEA. The CDR3 DNA reads TGCAGCGTTGAGTCTAGCGGGAGGGGGGGGGGCTTC. This encodes CSVESSGRGGGF.

This clonotype was seen only a few times. The chain recombines TRBV20-1 with TRBJ1-3; D is unclear. The germline gives CDR1 DFQATT, CDR2 SNEGSKA (reference sequence). CDR3 length equals 13 residues. The V end was cut by 6 bases, the J end by 3 bases, with 12 bases between. CDR3 sequence: CSARRRFGNTIYF. CDR3 in DNA: TGCAGTGCCCGGCGTCGTTTTGGAAACACCATATATTTT.

This clonotype was observed at least ten times. DNA of the CDR3: TGTGCCAGCACCCTACTAGCGGGAGGTGGCTCCTACAATGAGCAGTTCTTC. Its translation: CASTLLAGGGSYNEQFF. The rearrangement joins TRBV27 to TRBJ2-1, with TRBD2 matching 12 bases. The CDR3 has 17 amino acids. CDR1 is MNHEY, CDR2 SMNVEV, per germline (reference sequence). J was trimmed by 0 bases and V by 7 bases; bases with no gene match: 7.

This clonotype was found many times. The V call is TRBV20-1, the J call TRBJ2-7; D is unresolved. V gave up 2 bases and J gave up 4 bases, with 6 bases separating them. In germline, CDR1 is DFQATT, CDR2 SNEGSKA (reference sequence). This CDR3 contains 11 residues. The CDR3 loop is CSARSAYEQYF. CDR3 in DNA: TGCAGTGCTAGATCGGCTTACGAGCAGTACTTC.

This sequence joins TRBV12-5 and TRBJ2-5, with TRBD1 matching 7 bases. This CDR3 comprises 17 residues. CDR1 is LGHNT and CDR2 is FRNRAP in the germline V gene. The junction had 17 bases not matched to a gene; V was cut back by 5 bases and J by 5 bases. CDR3 residues: CASGPDRMVTGKETQYF. The CDR3 region has the DNA TGTGCTAGTGGTCCGGACAGGATGGTTACAGGGAAGGAGACCCAGTACTTC.

Ten or more counts support this clonotype. The chain links TRBV15 to TRBJ2-7; a weak D match, TRBD2 (5 bases). The germline V gene has CDR1 LNHNV and CDR2 YYDKDF (reference sequence). V shed 0 bases and J shed 6 bases, with 12 bases lying between them. The CDR3 sequence is 14 residues long. The CDR3 nucleotides are TGTGCCACCAGCAGAGATCGGGAAGGAGGCGAGCAGTACTTC. Its protein product is CATSRDREGGEQYF.

This clonotype was observed many times. The chain is built from TRBV19 and TRBJ1-5, with 7 positions matching TRBD1. The CDR3 contains 16 residues. The V gene end was trimmed by 4 bases and the J gene end by 5 bases; junction bases not matched to a gene: 11. The germline V gene encodes CDR1 LNHDA and CDR2 SQIVND (reference sequence). The CDR3: CASSTQMGQSYQPQHF. The DNA of the CDR3 is TGTGCCAGTAGTACTCAAATGGGACAGTCCTATCAGCCCCAGCATTTT.

J is TRBJ2-7 and V is TRBV20-1, with D maybe TRBD2 (5 bases). Trimming removed 1 base from V and 1 base from J, with 14 bases in between. Germline V gene sequence: CDR1 DFQATT, CDR2 SNEGSKA (reference sequence). This CDR3 is 15 amino acids long. The CDR3 DNA follows: TGCAGTGCTAGAGCCCCCGAGGGAAGGTCCTACGAGCAGTACTTC. It translates to CSARAPEGRSYEQYF.

About this clonotype: This could be a read error, since a much larger clone is one nucleotide away. The J gene is TRBJ1-3, the V gene TRBV24-1; the match to TRBD1 covers 8 bases. The germline V gene encodes CDR1 KGHDR and CDR2 SFDVKD. The CDR3 runs to 14 residues. V lost 9 bases to trimming and J lost 4 bases; unmatched junction nucleotides: 7. CDR3 sequence: CATSTTGAGNTIYF. The CDR3, as DNA: TGTGCCACCTCAACGACAGGGGCAGGAAACACCATATATTTT.

This clonotype came up many times. This sequence joins TRBV19 and TRBJ2-7, with D perhaps assigned TRBD1 or TRBD2 (5 bases each). Germline V lookup: CDR1 LNHDA, CDR2 SQIVND (reference sequence). The CDR3 extends over 13 amino acids. The ends were cut back, 7 bases at V and 0 bases at J, with 10 bases in the middle. The CDR3 reads CASMPGSSYEQYF. DNA of the CDR3: TGTGCCAGTATGCCAGGGAGCTCCTACGAGCAGTACTTC.